This is a list of T cell receptor beta chains from one sample in a study of PD-1 blockade in classical Hodgkin lymphoma. Using immunoSEQ multiplex PCR, the repertoire was profiled, and TCRdb retains in-frame clones only, with some absent. Of fewer than 25,000 clones listed, roughly 90% are singletons. The sequenced sample was peripheral blood mononuclear cells (PBMCs), obtained before the fourth cycle of nivolumab. Receptors were obtained from a human donor with classical Hodgkin lymphoma. Each CDR3 is given with its conserved first and last residue. Fields, in order: D gene, V gene, J gene, CDR3 length, clone size, CDR3 protein, CDR3 DNA. A D gene is named only where the DNA matches it firmly. A row's size may be missing; if present it is once, few, many or a size class.

>-|TRBV5-6|TRBJ1-1|15|-
CASSLDSGRSMEAFF
TGTGCCAGCAGCTTGGATTCCGGGAGGTCAATGGAAGCTTTCTTT
>-|TRBV7-9|TRBJ1-2|13|few
CASSFGGSYGYTF
TGTGCCAGCAGCTTTGGAGGCTCCTATGGCTACACCTTC
>-|TRBV19|TRBJ2-7|16|-
CASSIPGWAGLDEQYF
TGTGCCAGTAGTATACCAGGTTGGGCAGGGCTCGACGAGCAGTACTTC
>-|TRBV10-2|TRBJ1-2|12|-
CASSEMGPGYTF
TGCGCCAGCAGTGAGATGGGGCCCGGCTACACCTTC
>-|TRBV5-1|TRBJ2-5|17|-
CASTDKSRAMEGETQYF
TGCGCCAGCACCGATAAAAGCCGGGCAATGGAGGGGGAGACCCAGTACTTC
>-|TRBV7-9|TRBJ2-1|10|-
CASSLREQFF
TGTGCCAGCAGCTTACGTGAGCAGTTCTTC
>-|TRBV18|TRBJ2-7|13|once
CASSPPSLGEQYF
TGTGCCAGCTCACCACCGAGTCTTGGGGAGCAGTACTTC
>-|TRBV5-6|TRBJ1-5|14|-
CASSLGGEGQPQHF
TGTGCCAGCAGCTTGGGGGGGGAAGGTCAGCCCCAGCATTTT
>-|TRBV19|TRBJ1-1|14|few
CASSPIRGYTEAFF
TGTGCCAGTAGTCCAATACGGGGGTACACTGAAGCTTTCTTT
>TRBD2|TRBV2|TRBJ2-2|17|-
CASRRLAGAPNTGELFF
TGTGCCAGCAGACGACTAGCGGGAGCCCCGAACACCGGGGAGCTGTTTTTT
>-|TRBV5-4|TRBJ1-1|13|medium-sized
CASSLAQVNEAFF
TGTGCCAGCAGCTTGGCGCAGGTTAATGAAGCTTTCTTT
>-|TRBV10-1|TRBJ1-1|12|few
CASGHQDTEAFF
TGCGCCAGCGGCCATCAGGACACTGAAGCTTTCTTT
>-|TRBV29-1|TRBJ1-1|12|-
CSVAWGETEAFF
TGCAGCGTTGCTTGGGGGGAGACTGAAGCTTTCTTT
>-|TRBV11-1|TRBJ1-1|14|-
CASSTDRPNTEAFF
TGTGCCAGCAGCACCGACAGGCCGAACACTGAAGCTTTCTTT
>-|TRBV7-9|TRBJ2-7|15|once
CASSLGGGKGYEQYF
TGTGCCAGCAGCTTAGGAGGGGGAAAGGGCTACGAGCAGTACTTC
>-|TRBV7-9|TRBJ1-1|14|-
CAIAPRVGVGEAFF
TGTGCCATCGCGCCCAGGGTCGGTGTCGGTGAAGCTTTCTTT
>TRBD1|TRBV9|TRBJ2-7|13|medium-sized
CASSAGTGYEQYF
TGTGCCAGCAGCGCGGGGACAGGTTACGAGCAGTACTTC
>-|TRBV18|TRBJ2-7|12|once
CASSPSSYEQYF
TGTGCCAGCTCACCCTCCTCCTACGAGCAGTACTTC
>TRBD1|TRBV7-6|TRBJ2-7|15|-
CASSLANTGVYEQYF
TGTGCCAGCAGCTTAGCCAATACAGGGGTCTACGAGCAGTACTTC
>-|TRBV5-4|TRBJ2-1|14|-
CASSLARTYNEQFF
TGTGCCAGCAGCTTAGCCAGAACCTACAATGAGCAGTTCTTC
>TRBD1|TRBV9|TRBJ1-2|16|-
CASSPTGGGESYGYTF
TGTGCCAGCAGCCCAACAGGGGGAGGGGAGTCCTATGGCTACACCTTC
>-|TRBV10-2|TRBJ2-7|15|-
CASSEFAGASYEQYF
TGCGCCAGCAGTGAGTTCGCGGGGGCCTCCTACGAGCAGTACTTC
>-|TRBV7-9|TRBJ2-7|11|-
CASRRDTRQYF
TGTGCCAGCAGACGGGACACGAGGCAGTACTTC
>-|TRBV29-1|TRBJ2-7|15|-
CSVEEGGRTKYEQYF
TGCAGCGTTGAAGAAGGTGGCAGGACGAAATACGAGCAGTACTTC
>-|TRBV29-1|TRBJ1-2|10|-
CSVLEGGYTF
TGCAGCGTGCTGGAGGGCGGCTACACCTTC
>-|TRBV19|TRBJ1-5|17|-
CASSTGGGRRSNQPQHF
TGTGCCAGTAGTACCGGGGGGGGGCGGAGGAGCAATCAGCCCCAGCATTTT
>-|TRBV6-5|TRBJ2-3|13|-
CATKSPGTDTQYF
TGTGCCACCAAATCCCCAGGTACAGATACGCAGTATTTT
>TRBD1|TRBV6-1|TRBJ2-7|16|-
CASSDYPGQAPYEQYF
TGTGCCAGCAGTGACTATCCGGGACAGGCACCCTACGAGCAGTACTTC
>TRBD1|TRBV10-3|TRBJ2-1|16|once
CAIRGPGTGTFGEQFF
TGTGCCATCAGGGGCCCCGGGACAGGGACTTTCGGTGAGCAGTTCTTC
>TRBD2|TRBV14|TRBJ2-1|17|-
CASSQDSGRGGDNEQFF
TGTGCCAGCAGCCAAGATAGCGGGAGAGGTGGAGACAATGAGCAGTTCTTC
>TRBD1|TRBV5-6|TRBJ1-5|15|-
CASSLTGGGNQPQHF
TGTGCCAGCAGCTTGACAGGGGGCGGCAATCAGCCCCAGCATTTT
>TRBD2|TRBV11-2|TRBJ2-7|15|-
CASSLLAVSSYEQYF
TGTGCCAGCAGCTTACTAGCGGTTAGCTCCTACGAGCAGTACTTC
>TRBD2|TRBV6-5|TRBJ2-1|14|-
CASSMTSGYNEQFF
TGTGCCAGCAGCATGACTAGCGGGTACAATGAGCAGTTCTTC
>TRBD1|TRBV7-2|TRBJ2-2|16|-
CASSRGGQGYTGELFF
TGTGCCAGCAGCCGAGGGGGACAGGGCTACACCGGGGAGCTGTTTTTT
>TRBD1|TRBV7-7|TRBJ1-5|18|-
CASSFPIRGDRGHQPQHF
TGTGCCAGCAGCTTCCCCATACGGGGGGACAGGGGGCATCAGCCCCAGCATTTT
>TRBD2|TRBV11-3|TRBJ2-3|18|-
CASSLDAAGESSTDTQYF
TGTGCCAGCAGCTTAGATGCAGCGGGGGAATCTAGCACAGATACGCAGTATTTT
>-|TRBV7-3|TRBJ2-7|12|once
CASSLAGGEQYF
TGTGCCAGCAGCTTAGCGGGTGGGGAGCAGTACTTC
>-|TRBV27|TRBJ1-2|15|-
CASSQNPDTSYGYTF
TGTGCCAGCAGTCAAAATCCGGACACAAGCTATGGCTACACCTTC
>TRBD1|TRBV7-8|TRBJ1-4|15|-
CASSLRQGFSAKLFF
TGTGCCAGCAGCTTACGACAGGGGTTCTCGGCAAAACTGTTTTTT
>-|TRBV30|TRBJ1-2|17|-
CAWSVGFGSLFNYGYTF
TGTGCCTGGAGTGTGGGTTTTGGCAGCCTATTTAACTATGGCTACACCTTC
>TRBD1|TRBV19|TRBJ1-6|21|-
CASTIPPRDRGLLSYNSPLHF
TGTGCCAGTACCATTCCCCCCCGGGACAGGGGCCTCCTTTCCTATAATTCACCCCTCCACTTT
>TRBD1|TRBV11-2|TRBJ2-1|16|-
CASTFLGQGNRNEQFF
TGTGCCAGCACCTTCCTGGGACAGGGGAACCGCAATGAGCAGTTCTTC